This T cell receptor beta chain was sequenced for a study of cytomegalovirus exposure and HLA in healthy donors. Study summary: Some 77 million unique TCRs from HLA-typed donors were held in an early release of data.

For this clone: As yet, its antigen is unknown.

Primers included in the PCR were 60 Vbeta and 13 Jbeta primers. Libraries were prepared by immunoSEQ multiplex PCR; TCRdb keeps only in-frame clonotypes and omits some of them. In the table there are about 160,000 clones, approximately 75% of which are singletons. Germline trimming cut 0 bases from V and 2 bases from J; bases unmatched to any gene: 6. This CDR3 contains 18 residues. Germline V gives CDR1 SGHRS, CDR2 YFSETQ. Study observations and caveats: The study dropped some indistinguishable V segments, TRBV6-2 and TRBV6-3 among them.

This clonotype originated in a woman between 18 and 29 years old in good health and CMV-seronegative. The sequencing sample was made of PBMCs. The chain carries TRBV5-1 and TRBJ2-6, with 9 nucleotides matching TRBD1. In DNA, the CDR3 is TGCGCCAGCAGCTTGGGGGGACAGGGAATGGCTGGGGCCAACGTCCTGACTTTC. Translated: CASSLGGQGMAGANVLTF. Together with reference TRBV5-1 and TRBJ2-6, the CDR3 gives the full variable domain: KAGVTQTPRYLIKTRGQQVTLSCSPISGHRSVSWYQQTPGQGLQFLFEYFSETQRNKGNFPGRFSGRQFSNSRSEMNVSTLELGDSALYLCASSLGGQGMAGANVLTFGAGSRLTVL.